The following is a TCR beta chain sequence with its context. Its antigen is still unknown. The CDR3 runs 15 residues. V was cut by 0 bases and J by 3 bases, with 11 bases left in between. CDR1 and CDR2 (germline): LNHNV, YYDKDF (reference sequence). The data derive from a study of cytomegalovirus exposure and HLA in healthy donors. Study-level points and caveats: Reported results showed that the classifier diagnosed cytomegalovirus status with high specificity and sensitivity.

Sequencing used immunoSEQ multiplex PCR; TCRdb keeps in-frame clones, though not all of them. Of about 120,000 clones listed, 75% to 90% are singletons. The receptor was isolated from a woman aged 18 to 35 in good health and CMV-seronegative. Sequences were obtained from PBMCs. This chain links TRBV15 with TRBJ2-5, with D possibly TRBD2 on 5 matching bases. The CDR3 coding sequence is TGTGCCACCAGCAGAGATGGGCGGGCTAAAGAGACCCAGTACTTC. This sequence encodes CATSRDGRAKETQYF. Together with reference TRBV15 and TRBJ2-5, the CDR3 gives the full variable domain: DAMVIQNPRYQVTQFGKPVTLSCSQTLNHNVMYWYQQKSSQAPKLLFHYYDKDFNNEADTPDNFQSRRPNTSFCFLDIRSPGLGDTAMYLCATSRDGRAKETQYFGPGTRLLVL.